This T cell receptor beta chain was observed in a study of T cell repertoires in ileal Crohn's disease. In the study overall: Patients had a median approximately 7.2-year disease duration, and approximately 35% were active smokers. Postoperative therapy was given to about half: roughly 11 thiopurines, around 18 anti-TNF agents. Study outcomes and limitations: Active smokers at surgery had more clonal expansions than non-smokers.

Some clones are missing from TCRdb's copy, which holds only in-frame ones; the method was immunoSEQ multiplex PCR. The sample yields under 15,000 clones, roughly 80% seen once. Remarks on this clone: The antigen is undetermined.

Losses at the gene ends were 8 bases for V and 0 bases for J; bases not matched to a gene: 5. This CDR3 contains 14 residues. Germline V gene lookup returns CDR1 SNHLY and CDR2 FYNNEI. Sample time point: neoterminal ileum biopsy at postoperative endoscopy, about 6 months after surgery. The sequencing sample was made of ileal tissue. The sequence was obtained from an adult with Crohn's disease. V is TRBV2 and J is TRBJ2-7; TRBD2 matches at 9 bases. The CDR3, as DNA: TGTGCCAGCCAAACTAGCGGGTTCTCCTACGAGCAGTACTTC. Residues: CASQTSGFSYEQYF.